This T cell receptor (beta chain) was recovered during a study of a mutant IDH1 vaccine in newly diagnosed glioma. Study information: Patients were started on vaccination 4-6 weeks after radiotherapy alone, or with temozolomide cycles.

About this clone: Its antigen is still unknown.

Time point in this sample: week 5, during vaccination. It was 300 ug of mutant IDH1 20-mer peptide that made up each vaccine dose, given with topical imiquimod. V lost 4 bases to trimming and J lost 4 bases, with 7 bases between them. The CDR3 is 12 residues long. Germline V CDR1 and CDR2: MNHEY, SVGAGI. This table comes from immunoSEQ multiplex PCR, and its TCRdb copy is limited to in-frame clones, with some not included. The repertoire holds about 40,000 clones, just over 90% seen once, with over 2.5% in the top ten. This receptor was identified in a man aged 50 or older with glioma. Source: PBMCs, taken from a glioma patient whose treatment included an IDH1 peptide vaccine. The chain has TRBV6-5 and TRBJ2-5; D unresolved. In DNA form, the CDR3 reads TGTGCCAGCAGTTCCTCCGGAGAGACCCAGTACTTC. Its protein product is CASSSSGETQYF.